This is a list of T cell receptor beta chains from one sample in a study of T cell responses to AZD1222 COVID-19 vaccine. TCRdb's table, derived via immunoSEQ multiplex PCR, lists solely in-frame clones and lacks some. The repertoire holds 140,000 to 150,000 clones, about 93% seen once, with less than 2% in the top ten. This specimen consisted of peripheral blood, obtained on day 0 of AZD1222 vaccination. The origin of the receptors is an adult in good health. The CDR3 runs from the conserved cysteine through the conserved F or W. Each record gives: D gene, V gene, CDR3 length, clone size, J gene, CDR3 protein, CDR3 DNA. A D gene is named only where the DNA matches it firmly. A clone size is listed for some rows: how often the clone was seen (once, few, many), or a class if it is expanded.

>-|TRBV7-9|13|-|TRBJ1-2
CASSYRGLDGYTF
TGTGCCAGCAGCTACCGGGGGCTAGATGGCTACACCTTC
>TRBD1|TRBV11-2|16|-|TRBJ1-2
CASSLSEGAGGYGYTF
TGTGCCAGCAGCTTATCCGAAGGGGCAGGGGGCTATGGCTACACCTTC
>TRBD1|TRBV19|14|-|TRBJ2-7
CASSARQGMEKQYF
TGTGCCAGTAGTGCGAGACAGGGTATGGAAAAGCAGTACTTC
>-|TRBV19|14|-|TRBJ2-2
CASSMGFGTGELFF
TGTGCCAGTAGTATGGGATTTGGCACCGGGGAGCTGTTTTTT
>-|TRBV10-3|16|-|TRBJ2-1
CAISESSVGERDEQFF
TGTGCCATCAGTGAGTCGTCGGTGGGGGAGCGGGATGAGCAGTTCTTC
>-|TRBV18|13|-|TRBJ2-5
CASSPTTRETQYF
TGTGCCAGCTCACCCACCACCCGGGAGACCCAGTACTTC
>-|TRBV12-3/TRBV12-4|13|once|TRBJ1-5
CASSFSVVQSQHF
TGTGCCAGCAGTTTTAGCGTGGTTCAGTCCCAGCATTTT
>TRBD2|TRBV5-1|16|-|TRBJ2-1
CASSRPGTSSYNEQFF
TGCGCCAGCAGCCGACCCGGGACTAGCAGCTACAATGAGCAGTTCTTC
>-|TRBV13|16|-|TRBJ1-2
CASSLGEPLTNYGYTF
TGTGCCAGCAGCTTAGGGGAACCGCTAACTAACTATGGCTACACCTTC
>-|TRBV2|14|-|TRBJ1-2
CASSTRAVAYGYTF
TGTGCCAGCAGTACCCGAGCCGTTGCCTATGGCTACACCTTC
>TRBD2|TRBV7-9|15|-|TRBJ2-7
CASSRSTSGIYEQYF
TGTGCCAGCAGCCGCTCGACTAGCGGGATTTACGAGCAGTACTTC
>-|TRBV3-1/TRBV3-2|15|-|TRBJ2-1
CASSGSRSSYNEQFF
TGTGCCAGCTCCGGTAGCCGTAGCTCCTACAATGAGCAGTTCTTC
>-|TRBV5-3|15|-|TRBJ1-2
CARSLAGWGICGYTF
TGTGCCAGAAGCTTGGCGGGATGGGGTATTTGTGGCTACACCTTC
>-|TRBV19|18|-|TRBJ1-5
CASSTTHARGGGNQPQHF
TGTGCCAGTAGTACCACTCATGCGCGGGGCGGAGGCAATCAGCCCCAGCATTTT
>-|TRBV18|15|-|TRBJ1-3
CASSPTELYGNTIYF
TGTGCCAGCTCACCGACAGAATTATATGGAAACACCATATATTTT
>TRBD1|TRBV18|16|-|TRBJ1-6
CASSPDRSSYNSPLHF
TGTGCCAGCTCACCGGACAGGAGCTCCTATAATTCACCCCTCCACTTT
>TRBD1|TRBV2|14|-|TRBJ1-4
CASSGDRGGEKLFF
TGTGCCAGCAGTGGGGACAGGGGAGGCGAAAAACTGTTTTTT
>TRBD2|TRBV5-1|16|-|TRBJ2-1
CASSWSSGDTYNEQFF
TGCGCCAGCAGCTGGTCTAGCGGGGACACCTACAATGAGCAGTTCTTC
>TRBD2|TRBV5-1|17|-|TRBJ2-2
CASSLALSAGARGELFF
TGCGCCAGCAGCTTGGCCTTGAGTGCGGGAGCCCGGGGGGAGCTGTTTTTT
>-|TRBV7-9|13|-|TRBJ1-1
CASSPGGNTEAFF
TGTGCCAGCAGCCCTGGGGGGAACACTGAAGCTTTCTTT
>-|TRBV10-1|15|once|TRBJ2-3
CASSEGRSGADTQYF
TGCGCCAGCAGTGAGGGACGTTCGGGGGCAGATACGCAGTATTTT
>-|TRBV5-1|12|-|TRBJ2-7
CASREFSSEQYF
TGCGCCAGCAGAGAATTTTCGAGCGAGCAGTACTTC
>-|TRBV3-1/TRBV3-2|15|-|TRBJ1-6
CASKTSQGQDSPLHF
TGTGCCAGCAAGACCTCCCAGGGCCAAGATTCACCCCTCCACTTT
>-|TRBV12-5|15|once|TRBJ2-5
CASGPGTSSQETQYF
TGTGCTAGTGGTCCCGGGACATCCAGCCAAGAGACCCAGTACTTC
>-|TRBV5-4|16|-|TRBJ1-3
CASSLEAGETGNTIYF
TGTGCCAGCAGCTTGGAGGCAGGGGAGACTGGAAACACCATATATTTT
>TRBD1|TRBV3-1/TRBV3-2|19|-|TRBJ1-1
CASSPGTGIQKIKNTEAFF
TGTGCCAGCAGCCCCGGGACAGGGATTCAAAAAATCAAGAACACTGAAGCTTTCTTT
>-|TRBV25-1|11|-|TRBJ2-7
CASRLGREQYF
TGTGCCAGCCGGTTGGGGCGAGAGCAGTACTTC
>-|TRBV3-1/TRBV3-2|14|-|TRBJ1-1
CASSQGGWDTEAFF
TGTGCCAGCAGCCAAGGGGGATGGGACACTGAAGCTTTCTTT
>TRBD1|TRBV3-1/TRBV3-2|15|-|TRBJ1-2
CASSLTYRGSGGYTF
TGTGCCAGCAGCCTGACTTACAGGGGTAGTGGTGGCTACACCTTC
>-|TRBV6-5|13|-|TRBJ1-5
CASGERDNQPQHF
TGTGCCAGCGGAGAGCGGGACAATCAGCCCCAGCATTTT
>-|TRBV6-4|13|-|TRBJ1-1
CASSSMVNTEAFF
TGTGCCAGCAGCTCGATGGTGAACACTGAAGCTTTCTTT
>TRBD1|TRBV18|16|-|TRBJ1-6
CASSPRTGGLNSPLHF
TGTGCCAGCTCACCACGGACAGGGGGCTTAAATTCACCCCTCCACTTT
>-|TRBV6-5|12|-|TRBJ1-6
CASSRYNSPLHF
TGTGCCAGCAGCCGTTATAATTCACCCCTCCACTTT
>-|TRBV6-5|15|-|TRBJ1-3
CASSQYRTEANTIYF
TGTGCCAGCAGTCAATACCGGACAGAAGCAAACACCATATATTTT
>TRBD2|TRBV18|16|-|TRBJ2-1
CASSPPLAGLYNEQFF
TGTGCCAGCTCACCCCCACTAGCGGGGTTGTACAATGAGCAGTTCTTC
>TRBD1|TRBV6-5|14|-|TRBJ1-1
CASMGRQGGTEAFF
TGTGCCAGCATGGGGAGACAGGGAGGAACTGAAGCTTTCTTT
>TRBD2|TRBV18|16|-|TRBJ2-3
CASSSDLAGASDTQYF
TGTGCCAGCTCATCGGACCTAGCGGGAGCCTCAGATACGCAGTATTTT
>-|TRBV9|18|-|TRBJ2-6
CASSGVGPVSSGANVLTF
TGTGCCAGCAGCGGGGTGGGGCCAGTAAGCTCTGGGGCCAACGTCCTGACTTTC
>-|TRBV29-1|13|-|TRBJ2-7
CSVVTGESYEQYF
TGCAGCGTTGTGACAGGTGAATCCTACGAGCAGTACTTC
>-|TRBV5-1|14|-|TRBJ1-2
CASRAGLANYGYTF
TGCGCCAGCCGTGCAGGTCTAGCTAACTATGGCTACACCTTC
>-|TRBV7-3|14|-|TRBJ1-3
CASSLEGGGNTIYF
TGTGCCAGCAGCTTAGAGGGAGGCGGAAACACCATATATTTT
>TRBD1|TRBV28|16|-|TRBJ2-7
CASSLHHRDRAYEQYF
TGTGCCAGCAGTTTACACCACCGGGACAGGGCCTACGAGCAGTACTTC
>-|TRBV10-3|14|-|TRBJ1-5
CAISESGGDQPQHF
TGTGCCATCAGTGAGTCCGGGGGAGATCAGCCCCAGCATTTT
>TRBD1|TRBV3-1/TRBV3-2|14|-|TRBJ1-5
CASSRQGDNQPQHF
TGTGCCAGCAGCCGACAGGGAGATAATCAGCCCCAGCATTTT
>-|TRBV4-1|13|once|TRBJ2-7
CASSQESPREQYF
TGCGCCAGCAGCCAAGAGTCCCCTCGGGAGCAGTACTTC
>-|TRBV11-2|13|-|TRBJ1-4
CASSSTPGEKLFF
TGTGCCAGCAGCTCAACCCCAGGGGAGAAACTGTTTTTT
>-|TRBV5-1|14|-|TRBJ2-7
CASSPGGGPYEQYF
TGCGCCAGCAGCCCGGGTGGAGGACCCTACGAGCAGTACTTC
>-|TRBV5-4|11|-|TRBJ2-1
CASRDDSEQFF
TGTGCCAGCAGAGACGACAGTGAGCAGTTCTTC
>-|TRBV5-5|12|many|TRBJ1-1
CASSLTGGVTFF
TGTGCCAGCAGCTTGACGGGGGGCGTAACTTTCTTT
>-|TRBV6-5|16|-|TRBJ1-2
CASSYAAGEQIYGYTF
TGTGCCAGCAGTTACGCGGCAGGGGAACAAATCTATGGCTACACCTTC
>-|TRBV12-1|15|-|TRBJ2-3
CASSPFGAPADTQYF
TGTGCCAGCAGCCCTTTTGGAGCGCCGGCCGATACGCAGTATTTT
>-|TRBV6-5|13|once|TRBJ1-4
CASRAGLAEKLFF
TGTGCCAGCAGGGCGGGCTTGGCGGAAAAACTGTTTTTT
>-|TRBV19|15|-|TRBJ2-1
CASSSLGTAYNEQFF
TGTGCCAGTAGTTCCCTGGGGACGGCCTACAATGAGCAGTTCTTC